This TCR beta chain was identified in a study of T cells in Graves' hyperthyroidism and ophthalmopathy. Trimming cost V 3 bases and J 5 bases; bases outside gene matches: 10. The germline gives CDR1 SEHNR, CDR2 FQNEAQ (reference sequence). This CDR3 is built from 16 residues. Amplification of TCR beta CDR3 regions used RNA as the template. TCR CDR3 underwent first-round RT-PCR with the HTBI primer set. Each CDR3 protein is one row after TCRdb ran MiXCR on the multiplex PCR reads. Counted here are over 250,000 distinct CDR3 sequences, roughly 22% occurring once; the ten biggest clones make up around 65%. Individuals with ophthalmopathy presented a Clinical Activity Score of at least 3, a NOSPECS grade of at least 4 and a duration under 3 months. Based on clinical symptoms, serum thyroxine and TRAb, thyroid ultrasound and orbital computed tomography, diagnoses were reached. The study's findings and limits: In blood, most of the thyroid clonotypes expanded above 0.001 were also present. A model of 13 V-J features distinguished ophthalmopathy from stable hyperthyroidism.

As concerns this clonotype: Its cognate antigen is unknown.

The V and J genes are TRBV7-9 and TRBJ2-7; 10 bases agree with TRBD2. This receptor was taken from a man between 25 and 39 years old with Graves' ophthalmopathy. Sequenced input: blood. The CDR3 nucleotides are TGTGCCAGCAGCTTTCCACCCGGGCTAGCGGGAGACGAGCAGTACTTC. Residues: CASSFPPGLAGDEQYF.